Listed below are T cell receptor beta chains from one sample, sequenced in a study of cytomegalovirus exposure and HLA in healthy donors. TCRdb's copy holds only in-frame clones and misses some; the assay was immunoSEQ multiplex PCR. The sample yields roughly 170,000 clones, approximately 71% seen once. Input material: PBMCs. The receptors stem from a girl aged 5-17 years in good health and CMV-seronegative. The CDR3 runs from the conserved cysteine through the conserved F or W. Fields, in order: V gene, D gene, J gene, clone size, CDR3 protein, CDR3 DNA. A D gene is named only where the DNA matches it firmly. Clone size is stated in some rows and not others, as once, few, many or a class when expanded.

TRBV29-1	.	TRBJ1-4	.	CSSRGATNEKLFF	TGCAGCTCTAGGGGTGCAACTAATGAAAAACTGTTTTTT
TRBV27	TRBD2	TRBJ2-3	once	CASSWRGDSDTQYF	TGTGCCAGCAGTTGGCGGGGGGACTCAGATACGCAGTATTTT
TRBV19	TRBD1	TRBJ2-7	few	CASSRATGTDYEQYF	TGTGCCAGTAGTAGAGCGACAGGGACAGACTACGAGCAGTACTTC
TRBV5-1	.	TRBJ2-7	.	CASRVGAYEQYF	TGCGCCAGCAGGGTAGGGGCCTACGAGCAGTACTTC
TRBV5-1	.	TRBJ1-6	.	CASSPGQLSRPLHF	TGCGCCAGCAGCCCCGGACAGTTGAGTCGACCCCTCCACTTT
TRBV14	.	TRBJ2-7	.	CASSRGSGRGYEQYF	TGTGCCAGCAGCCGAGGGTCGGGCAGGGGCTACGAGCAGTACTTC
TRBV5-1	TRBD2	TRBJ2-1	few	CASSLTSVYNEQFF	TGCGCCAGCAGCTTAACTAGCGTCTACAATGAGCAGTTCTTC
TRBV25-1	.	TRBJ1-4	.	CATSASAGARREKLFF	TGTGCCACCTCGGCAAGCGCGGGGGCGCGGAGGGAAAAACTGTTTTTT
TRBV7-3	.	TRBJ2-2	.	CASSAYNRDTGELFF	TGTGCCAGCAGCGCATATAACAGGGACACCGGGGAGCTGTTTTTT
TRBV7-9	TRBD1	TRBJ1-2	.	CASSPHRDRDDSYTF	TGTGCCAGCAGCCCCCATCGGGACAGGGATGACAGCTACACCTTC
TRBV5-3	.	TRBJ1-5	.	CARSLTSTGRVNQPQHF	TGTGCCAGAAGCTTGACCTCTACAGGGCGGGTCAATCAGCCCCAGCATTTT
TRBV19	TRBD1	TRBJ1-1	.	CASSRTGVNTEAFF	TGTGCCAGTAGTAGGACAGGGGTGAACACTGAAGCTTTCTTT
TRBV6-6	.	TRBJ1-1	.	CASREGGETEAFF	TGTGCCTCCAGGGAGGGGGGGGAGACTGAAGCTTTCTTT
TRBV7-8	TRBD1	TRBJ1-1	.	CASSLADRGTEAFF	TGTGCCAGCAGCTTAGCGGACAGGGGGACTGAAGCTTTCTTT
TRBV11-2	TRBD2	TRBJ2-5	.	CASSLVGTSGSSTGTQYF	TGTGCCAGCAGCTTAGTAGGGACTAGCGGCTCCTCGACAGGGACCCAGTACTTC
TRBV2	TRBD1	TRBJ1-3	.	CASRDPGGSGNTIYF	TGTGCCAGCAGAGACCCAGGGGGCTCTGGAAACACCATATATTTT
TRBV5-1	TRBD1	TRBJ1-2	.	CASSWDRATGYTF	TGCGCCAGCAGCTGGGACAGGGCGACAGGCTACACCTTC
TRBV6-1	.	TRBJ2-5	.	CASRLAVQETQYF	TGTGCCAGCCGTCTAGCAGTCCAAGAGACCCAGTACTTC
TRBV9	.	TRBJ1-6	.	CASSVAGERSPLHF	TGTGCCAGCAGCGTAGCAGGGGAGCGTTCACCCCTCCACTTT
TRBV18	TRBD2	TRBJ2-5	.	CASSQYAAASGGQETQYF	TGTGCCAGCTCACAGTACGCGGCGGCTAGCGGGGGCCAAGAGACCCAGTACTTC
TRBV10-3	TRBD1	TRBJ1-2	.	CAIGLVTGGGYTF	TGTGCCATCGGTCTTGTCACAGGGGGCGGCTACACCTTC
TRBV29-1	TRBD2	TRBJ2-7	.	CSVTGTTREQYF	TGCAGCGTTACCGGGACTACCCGCGAGCAGTACTTC
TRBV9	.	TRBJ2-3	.	CASSVVDSGRNTQYF	TGTGCCAGCAGCGTAGTGGATTCAGGGCGTAATACGCAGTATTTT
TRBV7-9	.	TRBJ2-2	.	CASSRGRANTGELFF	TGTGCCAGCAGCCGGGGAAGGGCGAACACCGGGGAGCTGTTTTTT
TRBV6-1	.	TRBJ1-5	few	CASSEGTGTSNQPQHF	TGTGCCAGCAGTGAAGGTACAGGGACCAGCAATCAGCCCCAGCATTTT
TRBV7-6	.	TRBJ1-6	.	CASSLSEGYSPLHF	TGTGCCAGCAGCTTATCGGAGGGCTATTCACCCCTCCACTTT
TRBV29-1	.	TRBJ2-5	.	CSVGQKETQYF	TGCAGCGTCGGACAGAAAGAGACCCAGTACTTC
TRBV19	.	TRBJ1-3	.	CASSISSPAGAGGNTIYF	TGTGCCAGTAGTATATCCTCCCCAGCAGGGGCAGGTGGAAACACCATATATTTT
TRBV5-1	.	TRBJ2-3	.	CASSLGQGYTDTQYF	TGCGCCAGCAGCTTGGGTCAGGGTTACACAGATACGCAGTATTTT
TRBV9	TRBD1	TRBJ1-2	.	CASSVPGGYGYTF	TGTGCCAGCAGCGTCCCAGGGGGCTATGGCTACACCTTC
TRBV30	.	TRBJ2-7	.	CAWSTGYEQYF	TGTGCCTGGAGTACCGGTTACGAGCAGTACTTC
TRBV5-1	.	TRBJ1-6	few	CASSYSTAYNSPLHF	TGCGCCAGCAGCTATTCAACGGCCTATAATTCACCCCTCCACTTT
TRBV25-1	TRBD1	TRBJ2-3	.	CASGTGQGVTDTQYF	TGTGCCAGCGGCACGGGACAGGGGGTCACAGATACGCAGTATTTT
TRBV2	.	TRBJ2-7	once	CASRNRAGQYF	TGTGCCAGCAGGAATCGGGCGGGGCAGTACTTC
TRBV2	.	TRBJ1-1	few	CASNHRVNTEAFF	TGTGCCAGCAACCACAGAGTGAACACTGAAGCTTTCTTT
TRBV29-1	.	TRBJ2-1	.	CSAAFSVNEQFF	TGCAGCGCTGCTTTCAGCGTTAATGAGCAGTTCTTC
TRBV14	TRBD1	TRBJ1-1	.	CASSQAGTASVNTEAFF	TGTGCCAGCAGCCAAGCCGGGACAGCCTCTGTGAACACTGAAGCTTTCTTT
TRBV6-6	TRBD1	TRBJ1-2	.	CASSPPGQGGPGYTF	TGTGCCAGCAGTCCCCCCGGACAGGGCGGTCCTGGCTACACCTTC
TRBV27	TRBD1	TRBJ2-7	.	CASKIQGTTTYEQYF	TGTGCCAGCAAGATACAGGGGACAACCACCTACGAGCAGTACTTC
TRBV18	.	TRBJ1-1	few	CASSPPPPGNTEAFF	TGTGCCAGCTCACCACCTCCTCCGGGGAACACTGAAGCTTTCTTT
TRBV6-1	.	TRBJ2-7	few	CASSALGAAYEQYF	TGTGCCAGCAGTGCCTTGGGGGCGGCTTACGAGCAGTACTTC
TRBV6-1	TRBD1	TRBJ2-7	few	CASFRRDRVFTEQYF	TGTGCCAGTTTCCGCCGGGACAGGGTTTTTACGGAGCAGTACTTC
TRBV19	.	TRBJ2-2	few	CASREGMGGELFF	TGTGCCAGTAGGGAGGGAATGGGCGGGGAGCTGTTTTTT
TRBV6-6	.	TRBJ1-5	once	CASTPRDNYNQPQHF	TGTGCCAGCACCCCTCGCGACAATTACAATCAGCCCCAGCATTTT
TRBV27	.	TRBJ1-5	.	CASSLYVGNQPQHF	TGTGCCAGCAGTTTATATGTCGGGAATCAGCCCCAGCATTTT